The sample holds a few counts of the clone carrying this TCR beta chain. Its antigen is not identified. The sample comes from a study of T cell clonotyping in hematopoietic cell transplantation. Study results and limitations: At the given depth, recipient repertoires were over 95% de novo clonotypes. After transplant, recipient diversity fell while pathologically expanded clonotypes grew through day 180. Broader posttransplant TCR repertoire diversity was predicted by graft donor and pretransplant recipient Inverse Simpson Index values. Without cell sorting, CD4 versus CD8 contributions remain unresolved.

The V and J ends lost 3 bases and 4 bases respectively, with 13 bases between them. The CDR3 has 14 amino acids. Per the germline V gene, CDR1 is SGDLS and CDR2 is YYNGEE. The data were produced by immunoSEQ multiplex PCR, yet TCRdb's version contains in-frame clones alone and is incomplete. The sample gives approximately 5,800 clones, about a third of which show up once; around 17% is in the top ten. The V call is TRBV9, the J call TRBJ2-5, with a possible D match to TRBD2 (5 bases). The input for sequencing was peripheral blood mononuclear cells, taken 30 days after allogeneic stem cell transplant. This receptor was taken from a female patient aged 50-59 years who had an allogeneic stem cell transplant from an unrelated donor, so the T cells may come from the graft donor. Some clones in this sample may be carry-over from other donors' samples. The CDR3 DNA sequence: TGTGCCAGCAGCGGCGACGCGGCGGGAGAGACCCAGTACTTC. It specifies CASSGDAAGETQYF.